This T cell receptor (beta chain) was obtained from a study of T cells in Graves' hyperthyroidism and ophthalmopathy. The table lists this clonotype with a few counts. RNA transcripts provided the source from which TCR beta CDR3 regions were amplified. Using the HTBI primer set, a first-round RT-PCR was run on the TCR CDR3. MiXCR, run by TCRdb on the multiplex PCR reads, gives a single entry per CDR3 protein. This repertoire shows fewer than 550,000 distinct CDR3 sequences, about a sixth found once; its top ten account for 14%. The CDR3 runs 17 residues. CDR1 is MGHDK and CDR2 is SYGVNS in the germline V gene. Trimming removed 4 bases from V and 0 bases from J, with 16 bases in between.

Source material: blood. The receptor was isolated from a woman between 18 and 29 years old with Graves' hyperthyroidism. This chain links TRBV25-1 with TRBJ2-1; unclear D gene. This CDR3 is CASSVKGGRSSYNEQFF. CDR3 bases: TGTGCCAGCAGTGTTAAGGGCGGAAGGAGCTCCTACAATGAGCAGTTCTTC. Using reference TRBV25-1 and TRBJ2-1 for the parts outside the CDR3, the full variable domain is EADIYQTPRYLVIGTGKKITLECSQTMGHDKMYWYQQDPGMELHLIHYSYGVNSTEKGDLSSESTVSRIRTEHFPLTLESARPSHTSQYLCASSVKGGRSSYNEQFFGPGTRLTVL.